A selection of T cell receptor beta chains follows, all from one sample in a study of blood T cell repertoires in COVID-19. The method was immunoSEQ multiplex PCR; TCRdb's version includes in-frame clones alone and lacks a portion of them. The data hold approximately 210,000 clones, with about 86% observed a single time. Sample: PBMCs or T cells enriched from blood (not recorded which). All receptors derive from a woman between 50 and 59 years old with acute COVID-19. CDR3s include the opening cysteine and the closing phenylalanine or tryptophan. The D gene is left open where the match is weak. Size tells how often a clone was seen (once, few, many) or the class of an expanded clone, and some rows leave it out.

j_call: TRBJ1-4; clone_size: -; d_call: -; v_call: TRBV7-9; cdr3_nt: TGTGCCAGCAGCGAAGGGGAAACTAATGAAAAACTGTTTTTT; cdr3_aa: CASSEGETNEKLFF
j_call: TRBJ2-4; clone_size: -; d_call: TRBD1; v_call: TRBV6-2/TRBV6-3; cdr3_nt: TGTGCCAGCAGTTTCTCCTTATTACAGGGGCCCCAAGGCACAAAAAACATTCAGTACTTC; cdr3_aa: CASSFSLLQGPQGTKNIQYF
j_call: TRBJ1-1; clone_size: -; d_call: TRBD1; v_call: TRBV12-5; cdr3_nt: TGTGCTAGTGGAAGGACAGGGGAGAACACTGAAGCTTTCTTT; cdr3_aa: CASGRTGENTEAFF
j_call: TRBJ2-7; clone_size: few; d_call: TRBD2; v_call: TRBV5-4; cdr3_nt: TGTGCCAGCAGCCTTCTAGCGGGAGGTGACGACGAGCAGTACTTC; cdr3_aa: CASSLLAGGDDEQYF
j_call: TRBJ2-7; clone_size: -; d_call: -; v_call: TRBV6-5; cdr3_nt: TGTGCCAGCTCGGCCGGGATAAAAGGTGCCCACGAGCAGTACTTC; cdr3_aa: CASSAGIKGAHEQYF
j_call: TRBJ1-4; clone_size: -; d_call: -; v_call: TRBV5-5; cdr3_nt: TGTGCCAGCAGCTTGGCCTTAGAGTTTAATGAAAAACTGTTTTTT; cdr3_aa: CASSLALEFNEKLFF
j_call: TRBJ2-7; clone_size: -; d_call: -; v_call: TRBV11-2; cdr3_nt: TGTGCCAGCAGCTTAGGGTGGCAAAACGAGCAGTACTTC; cdr3_aa: CASSLGWQNEQYF
j_call: TRBJ2-5; clone_size: -; d_call: TRBD1; v_call: TRBV7-9; cdr3_nt: TGTGCCAGCAGCTCCTCCGGGACAGGGAGTGGAGAGACCCAGTACTTC; cdr3_aa: CASSSSGTGSGETQYF
j_call: TRBJ2-5; clone_size: -; d_call: TRBD2; v_call: TRBV9; cdr3_nt: TGTGCCAGCAGCGTATCGCCGGGACTAGCGGGGGAGACCCAGTACTTC; cdr3_aa: CASSVSPGLAGETQYF
j_call: TRBJ1-1; clone_size: -; d_call: -; v_call: TRBV18; cdr3_nt: TGTGCCAGCTCACCACGTTCAGGGGACACTGAAGCTTTCTTT; cdr3_aa: CASSPRSGDTEAFF
j_call: TRBJ2-1; clone_size: -; d_call: TRBD2; v_call: TRBV10-3; cdr3_nt: TGTGCCATCAGGGCCGCTGAGGGACTAGCGACCCGAGAGGGGTCCAATGAGCAGTTCTTC; cdr3_aa: CAIRAAEGLATREGSNEQFF
j_call: TRBJ2-7; clone_size: -; d_call: -; v_call: TRBV12-3/TRBV12-4; cdr3_nt: TGTGCCAGCGGAGACTGGTACGAGCAGTACTTC; cdr3_aa: CASGDWYEQYF
j_call: TRBJ2-2; clone_size: -; d_call: -; v_call: TRBV6-5; cdr3_nt: TGTGCCAGCAGTTACGGGACTCAAAAGACCGGGGAGCTGTTTTTT; cdr3_aa: CASSYGTQKTGELFF
j_call: TRBJ1-3; clone_size: -; d_call: TRBD1; v_call: TRBV10-3; cdr3_nt: TGTGCCATCAAGACAGGGGGAGAGGGAAACACCATATATTTT; cdr3_aa: CAIKTGGEGNTIYF
j_call: TRBJ1-4; clone_size: -; d_call: -; v_call: TRBV7-9; cdr3_nt: TGTGCCAGCAGCTTAGGGAGATCAACTAATGAAAAACTGTTTTTT; cdr3_aa: CASSLGRSTNEKLFF
j_call: TRBJ1-2; clone_size: -; d_call: TRBD1; v_call: TRBV28; cdr3_nt: TGTGCCAGCAGTTTCTCGACAGGGGATGGCTACACCTTC; cdr3_aa: CASSFSTGDGYTF
j_call: TRBJ2-3; clone_size: few; d_call: TRBD2; v_call: TRBV10-2; cdr3_nt: TGCGCCAGCACCGGGACTAGCGGACGAAGCACAGATACGCAGTATTTT; cdr3_aa: CASTGTSGRSTDTQYF
j_call: TRBJ1-2; clone_size: -; d_call: -; v_call: TRBV6-5; cdr3_nt: TGTGCCCAACGAAGGGAGAGCGTCACACTGTATGGCTACACCTTC; cdr3_aa: CAQRRESVTLYGYTF
j_call: TRBJ2-7; clone_size: few; d_call: -; v_call: TRBV3-1/TRBV3-2; cdr3_nt: TGTGCCAGCAGCCTTCACTACGAGCAGTACTTC; cdr3_aa: CASSLHYEQYF
j_call: TRBJ1-1; clone_size: few; d_call: -; v_call: TRBV29-1; cdr3_nt: TGCAGCGTGCTGACAGCTCCGAACACTGAAGCTTTCTTT; cdr3_aa: CSVLTAPNTEAFF
j_call: TRBJ2-7; clone_size: -; d_call: -; v_call: TRBV6-5; cdr3_nt: TGTGCCAGCAGTTACTCTATGGCTCGCTCCTACGAGCAGTACTTC; cdr3_aa: CASSYSMARSYEQYF
j_call: TRBJ1-1; clone_size: -; d_call: -; v_call: TRBV19; cdr3_nt: TGTGCCAGTAGTCCCCTCGACCGGAGTCCGATAGAAGCTTTCTTT; cdr3_aa: CASSPLDRSPIEAFF
j_call: TRBJ2-7; clone_size: -; d_call: -; v_call: TRBV27; cdr3_nt: TGTGCCAGCTACAGCTACACAGGGCTTCGGAGCTCCTACGAGCAGTACTTC; cdr3_aa: CASYSYTGLRSSYEQYF
j_call: TRBJ2-3; clone_size: -; d_call: TRBD1; v_call: TRBV10-3; cdr3_nt: TGTGCCATCAGGGGGGGACAGGGCAGCTCAGATACGCAGTATTTT; cdr3_aa: CAIRGGQGSSDTQYF
j_call: TRBJ1-2; clone_size: -; d_call: TRBD1; v_call: TRBV30; cdr3_nt: TGTGCCTGGAGTGCGGGACAGGGCGACAGGGGCTACACCTTC; cdr3_aa: CAWSAGQGDRGYTF
j_call: TRBJ1-1; clone_size: -; d_call: TRBD1; v_call: TRBV5-1; cdr3_nt: TGCGCCAGCAGCTATACGGGACAGCGGGGGACTGAAGCTTTCTTT; cdr3_aa: CASSYTGQRGTEAFF
j_call: TRBJ2-3; clone_size: -; d_call: TRBD2; v_call: TRBV19; cdr3_nt: TGTGCCAGTAGTATGGTGACTAGCGGGGGGGCTCATACGCAGTATTTT; cdr3_aa: CASSMVTSGGAHTQYF
j_call: TRBJ1-2; clone_size: -; d_call: -; v_call: TRBV4-2; cdr3_nt: TGTGCCAGCAGCCAAGATAAGTTTACAGACTATGGCTACACCTTC; cdr3_aa: CASSQDKFTDYGYTF
j_call: TRBJ1-2; clone_size: -; d_call: -; v_call: TRBV15; cdr3_nt: TGTGCCACCAGCAGAGTCCAAGATGCGTCCTATGGCTACACCTTC; cdr3_aa: CATSRVQDASYGYTF
j_call: TRBJ2-5; clone_size: -; d_call: TRBD2; v_call: TRBV10-2; cdr3_nt: TGCGCCAGCAGTGGCGGGGGGGAGACCCAGTACTTC; cdr3_aa: CASSGGGETQYF
j_call: TRBJ2-3; clone_size: -; d_call: TRBD2; v_call: TRBV29-1; cdr3_nt: TGCAGCGTTGTACCTCTAGCGGGATTGGCAGATACGCAGTATTTT; cdr3_aa: CSVVPLAGLADTQYF
j_call: TRBJ2-7; clone_size: -; d_call: -; v_call: TRBV29-1; cdr3_nt: TGCAGCGTTCGGCCGGGGGACTACGAGCAGTACTTC; cdr3_aa: CSVRPGDYEQYF
j_call: TRBJ2-7; clone_size: once; d_call: TRBD2; v_call: TRBV6-5; cdr3_nt: TGTGCCAGTAGGACTAGCGGGGGGCCCGCCTACGAGCAGTACTTC; cdr3_aa: CASRTSGGPAYEQYF
j_call: TRBJ1-6; clone_size: -; d_call: -; v_call: TRBV20-1; cdr3_nt: TGCAGTGCGGAGGGGAATTCACCCCTCCACTTT; cdr3_aa: CSAEGNSPLHF
j_call: TRBJ1-2; clone_size: -; d_call: TRBD1; v_call: TRBV28; cdr3_nt: TGTGCCAGCAGTCGGGACAGTGTCCCATATGGCTACACCTTC; cdr3_aa: CASSRDSVPYGYTF
j_call: TRBJ2-5; clone_size: -; d_call: TRBD1; v_call: TRBV27; cdr3_nt: TGTGCCAGCAGTTTACGGGGACAGGAAGAGACCCAGTACTTC; cdr3_aa: CASSLRGQEETQYF
j_call: TRBJ1-5; clone_size: -; d_call: -; v_call: TRBV11-1; cdr3_nt: TGTGCCAGCAGCTTAGGGCGGAATCAGCCCCAGCATTTT; cdr3_aa: CASSLGRNQPQHF
j_call: TRBJ2-7; clone_size: -; d_call: -; v_call: TRBV10-3; cdr3_nt: TGTGCCATCAGTGAGTACCCAGGGGCCTACGAGCAGTACTTC; cdr3_aa: CAISEYPGAYEQYF
j_call: TRBJ1-4; clone_size: -; d_call: -; v_call: TRBV9; cdr3_nt: TGTGCCAGCAGTTGGGGGGGCAGTGAAAAACTGTTTTTT; cdr3_aa: CASSWGGSEKLFF
j_call: TRBJ2-1; clone_size: -; d_call: TRBD1; v_call: TRBV18; cdr3_nt: TGTGCCAGCTCACCGACCGGGACAGGGGAAAGGGTTTCCTACAATGAGCAGTTCTTC; cdr3_aa: CASSPTGTGERVSYNEQFF
j_call: TRBJ2-1; clone_size: -; d_call: TRBD2; v_call: TRBV28; cdr3_nt: TGTGCCAGCAGTTCCTTAAGCGGGGGTTACAATGAGCAGTTCTTC; cdr3_aa: CASSSLSGGYNEQFF